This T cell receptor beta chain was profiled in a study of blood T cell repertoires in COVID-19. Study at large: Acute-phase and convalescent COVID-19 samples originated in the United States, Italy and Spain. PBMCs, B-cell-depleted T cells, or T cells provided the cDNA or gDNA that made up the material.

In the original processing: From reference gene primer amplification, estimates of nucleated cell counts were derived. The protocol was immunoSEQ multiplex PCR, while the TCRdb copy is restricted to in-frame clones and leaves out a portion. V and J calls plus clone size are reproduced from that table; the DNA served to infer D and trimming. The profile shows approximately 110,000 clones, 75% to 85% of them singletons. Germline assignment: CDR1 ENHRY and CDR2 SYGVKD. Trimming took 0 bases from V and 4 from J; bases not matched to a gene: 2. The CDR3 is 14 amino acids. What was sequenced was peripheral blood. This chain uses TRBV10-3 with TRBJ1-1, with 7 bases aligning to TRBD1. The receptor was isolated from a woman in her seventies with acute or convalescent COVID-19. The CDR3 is CAISESTGFTEAFF. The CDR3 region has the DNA TGTGCCATCAGTGAGTCGACAGGGTTCACTGAAGCTTTCTTT.